A single sample is the source of the 22 T cell receptor beta chains below, sequenced in a study of OX40 agonist ivuxolimab in advanced cancers. The library was built by means of the immunoSEQ multiplex PCR assay. As stored in TCRdb, this immuneACCESS dataset retains in-frame rearrangements with V and J assigned. A fraction of the clones does not appear; measured against another copy, unresolved V genes explain less than half of the discrepancy, and the remainder lacks a known reason. The sample profile shows tens of thousands of clones; around 80% of them were found once. Together, the top ten hold about 12% of the sample. Sequenced here: CD4+ or CD8+ T cells sorted from blood, sampled in a trial of the OX40 agonist ivuxolimab. The origin of the receptors is an adult with an advanced solid tumor such as melanoma, head and neck, liver or kidney cancer.

This chain uses TRBV5-4 with TRBJ2-5, with D unclear. The CDR3 spans 12 residues. Germline CDR1 and CDR2: SGHNT and YYREEE (reference sequence). V lost 0 bases to trimming and J lost 7 bases, with 7 bases between them. The CDR3, as DNA: TGTGCCAGCAGCTTGGAGCGAGGGACCCAGTACTTC. Translated, it gives CASSLERGTQYF.

This rearrangement joins TRBV9 to TRBJ1-2; D possibly corresponds to TRBD1 (6 bases). The CDR3 loop spans 14 amino acids. Germline loops: CDR1 SGDLS, CDR2 YYNGEE. Trimming took 2 bases from V and 0 from J, leaving 8 bases between them. The CDR3 spells CASSVTGTNYGYTF. The DNA for the CDR3 is TGTGCCAGCAGCGTTACAGGGACTAACTATGGCTACACCTTC.

Relative to its sample, this clone is medium-sized. The V call is TRBV5-4, the J call TRBJ2-7, with TRBD1 matching over 8 bases. CDR3 length: 16 residues. The ends lost 0 bases at V and 3 bases at J; junction bases unmatched: 8. Germline V gene lookup returns CDR1 SGHNT and CDR2 YYREEE (reference sequence). CDR3 sequence: CASSLDPGGISYEQYF. CDR3 DNA sequence: TGTGCCAGCAGCTTGGACCCAGGGGGCATTAGCTACGAGCAGTACTTC.

V is TRBV19 and J is TRBJ2-3, with 10 bases aligning to TRBD2. The CDR3 has 15 amino acids. Germline V lookup: CDR1 LNHDA, CDR2 SQIVND (reference sequence). With V trimmed by 3 bases and J by 1 base, 1 base remained unmatched. The DNA for the CDR3 is TGTGCCAGTAGTATGCTAGCGGGAGGCACAGATACGCAGTATTTT. Residues: CASSMLAGGTDTQYF.

This chain connects TRBV5-4 to TRBJ2-1; 8 nucleotides align to TRBD2. Per germline, CDR1 SGHNT and CDR2 YYREEE (reference sequence). V lost 0 bases, J lost 1 base, and 0 bases stayed unmatched. This CDR3 is 15 amino acids long. DNA of the CDR3: TGTGCCAGCAGCTTGGAGCGGGAGTCCTACAATGAGCAGTTCTTC. It specifies CASSLERESYNEQFF.

The V gene is TRBV5-1, the J gene TRBJ1-4; a possible D gene is TRBD1 (5 bases). The CDR3 loop spans 14 amino acids. V was pared by 0 bases and J by 5 bases, with 8 bases between. Germline lookup yields CDR1 SGHRS and CDR2 YFSETQ. The CDR3 is CASSLDRMNEKLFF. In nucleotides, the CDR3 is TGCGCCAGCAGCTTGGACAGGATGAATGAAAAACTGTTTTTT.

The V gene is TRBV4-1, the J gene TRBJ2-1; possibly TRBD2 for D (5 bases). Germline loops: CDR1 MGHRA, CDR2 YSYEKL. CDR3 size: 16 residues. Trimming took 4 bases from V and 6 from J, leaving 19 bases between them. The CDR3 region has the DNA TGCGCCAGCAGCCCCGAGTTGCGGGTACTATCCAATGAGCAGTTCTTC. Protein: CASSPELRVLSNEQFF.

To note about this clone: A junction end diverges from the germline sequence, so it may reflect a read error. V and J are TRBV18 and TRBJ2-6, with D perhaps TRBD1 (5 bases). CDR3 length: 15 residues. Germline loops: CDR1 KGHSH, CDR2 LQKENI. CDR3 amino acids: CASSPPNSGANVLAF. CDR3 nucleotide sequence: TGTGCCAGCTCACCACCAAACTCTGGGGCCAACGTCCTGGCTTTC.

V usage is TRBV18 and J usage is TRBJ2-7, with a possible D match to TRBD2 (6 bases). Deletions cut 1 base from V and 3 bases from J, with 13 bases between. The CDR3 spans 15 residues. Germline CDR1 and CDR2: KGHSH and LQKENI. CDR3 loop: CASSPRGGNYYEQYF. CDR3 DNA sequence: TGTGCCAGCTCACCACGGGGCGGGAATTACTACGAGCAGTACTTC. Looking up the rest from reference TRBV18 and TRBJ2-7 gives the full variable domain: NAGVMQNPRHLVRRRGQEARLRCSPMKGHSHVYWYRQLPEEGLKFMVYLQKENIIDESGMPKERFSAEFPKEGPSILRIQQVVRGDSAAYFCASSPRGGNYYEQYFGPGTRLTVT.

This chain links TRBV6-1 with TRBJ1-2; maybe TRBD1 (6 bases). Trimming took 4 bases from V and 4 from J, leaving 19 bases between them. This CDR3 spans 16 amino acids. CDR1 MNHNS and CDR2 SASEGT come from the germline V gene. The CDR3 DNA reads as TGTGCCAGCAGTGGGGGGGGGCAGGGAAGGAGCTATGGCTACACCTTC. This gives the protein CASSGGGQGRSYGYTF.

V is TRBV28 and J is TRBJ2-3; no clear D gene. This CDR3 is built from 14 residues. The V and J ends lost 2 bases and 4 bases respectively, with 10 bases between them. Germline CDR1 is MDHEN and CDR2 is SYDVKM. The CDR3 DNA sequence: TGTGCCAGCAGTTTAGCCGACTCGTCAGATACGCAGTATTTT. Protein sequence: CASSLADSSDTQYF.

The rearrangement uses TRBV7-2 and TRBJ2-7, with 11 positions matching TRBD2. Germline V lookup: CDR1 SGHTA, CDR2 FQGNSA. The V segment lost 6 bases and the J segment 3 bases; nucleotides outside the gene matches: 4. The CDR3 loop spans 14 amino acids. The CDR3 reads CASSSTSGNYEQYF. The CDR3 DNA is TGTGCCAGCAGTTCGACTAGCGGGAACTACGAGCAGTACTTC. Full variable domain (missing parts from reference TRBV7-2 and TRBJ2-7): GAGVSQSPSNKVTEKGKDVELRCDPISGHTALYWYRQSLGQGLEFLIYFQGNSAPDKSGLPSDRFSAERTGGSVSTLTIQRTQQEDSAVYLCASSSTSGNYEQYFGPGTRLTVT.

This clone was counted only a few times. V and J are TRBV28 and TRBJ2-7; D unresolved. Trimming left V 5 bases short and J 6 bases short, with 17 bases between. The CDR3 contains 14 residues. CDR1 MDHEN and CDR2 SYDVKM come from the germline V gene. The CDR3 coding sequence is TGTGCCAGCAGTGGAGTCGGTAGCCTGGGCGAGCAGTACTTC. Encoded protein: CASSGVGSLGEQYF. The variable domain in full, completed from reference TRBV28 and TRBJ2-7, reads DVKVTQSSRYLVKRTGEKVFLECVQDMDHENMFWYRQDPGLGLRLIYFSYDVKMKEKGDIPEGYSVSREKKERFSLILESASTNQTSMYLCASSGVGSLGEQYFGPGTRLTVT.

This clone was counted a single time. This chain links TRBV27 with TRBJ2-3; 13 nucleotides line up with TRBD2. The germline gives CDR1 MNHEY, CDR2 SMNVEV (reference sequence). This CDR3 is built from 15 residues. The V and J ends lost 3 bases and 7 bases, in that order; junction bases with no gene match: 4. The CDR3 is CASSLGLAGSNTQYF. The CDR3 region has the DNA TGTGCCAGCAGTTTGGGACTAGCGGGATCAAATACGCAGTATTTT.

This sequence joins TRBV19 and TRBJ2-2, with TRBD1 matching 7 bases. V lost 1 base to trimming and J lost 1 base; unmatched junction nucleotides: 3. Germline V gives CDR1 LNHDA, CDR2 SQIVND (reference sequence). This CDR3 has 16 residues. CDR3 in DNA: TGTGCCAGTAGTATAGCGGACAGGATGAACACCGGGGAGCTGTTTTTT. This codes for CASSIADRMNTGELFF.

This rearrangement joins TRBV27 to TRBJ1-2; TRBD1 matches at 10 bases. From germline, CDR1 is MNHEY and CDR2 SMNVEV (reference sequence). Trimming took 3 bases from V and 10 from J; bases not matched to a gene: 11. The CDR3 has 15 residues. The CDR3 sequence: CASSFLGGQGSIYTF. Here the CDR3 DNA reads TGTGCCAGCAGTTTCCTCGGGGGACAGGGGAGTATCTACACCTTC.

This rearrangement joins TRBV28 to TRBJ1-1; weak D call: TRBD1 (5 bases). Trimming removed 2 bases at V and 0 bases at J, with 10 bases between. The CDR3 has 15 amino acids. CDR1 and CDR2 from the germline V gene are MDHEN and SYDVKM. The CDR3 DNA follows: TGTGCCAGCAGTTTAGGGACCGCTCTGAACACTGAAGCTTTCTTT. This codes for CASSLGTALNTEAFF.

By sample fraction, this clone is medium-sized. The chain is built from TRBV23-1 and TRBJ1-1; no definite D call. TRBV23-1 is an ORF for which the function is uncertain. CDR3 size: 16 residues. V shed 0 bases and J shed 1 base, with 12 bases lying between them. CDR3 sequence: CASSQSPRQKNTEAFF. The CDR3 region has the DNA TGCGCCAGCAGTCAATCGCCGCGGCAGAAGAACACTGAAGCTTTCTTT.

The count of this clone is one. V usage is TRBV27 and J usage is TRBJ1-1; the D gene is possibly TRBD1 (5 bases). CDR3 length equals 13 residues. Germline V gene data show CDR1 as MNHEY and CDR2 as SMNVEV (reference sequence). V shed 5 bases and J shed 4 bases, with 11 bases lying between them. The CDR3 reads CASSRVGATEAFF. CDR3 sequence (DNA): TGTGCCAGCAGTCGGGTTGGGGCCACTGAAGCTTTCTTT.

The table lists this clone with a few counts. This chain uses TRBV7-2 with TRBJ2-2; 7 bases align to TRBD1. The CDR3 contains 16 residues. The trim removed 5 bases at V and 6 bases at J, leaving 12 bases unmatched. Germline V CDR1 and CDR2: SGHTA, FQGNSA. CDR3 sequence: CASSRKTGEWAGELFF. Written as DNA, the CDR3 is TGTGCCAGCAGCCGCAAAACAGGGGAGTGGGCCGGGGAGCTGTTTTTT.

For the CDR3, the DNA is TGTGCCAGCAGCTCCGCGGGCGCGGGAGGCCAGAACGAGCAGTACTTC. It translates to CASSSAGAGGQNEQYF. V and J are TRBV11-1 and TRBJ2-7; TRBD2 matches 8 bases. The length of the CDR3 is 16 residues. From germline, CDR1 is SGHAT and CDR2 FQDESV (reference sequence). J gave up 5 bases and V 4 bases, and 13 bases lay outside the gene matches.

V and J are TRBV29-1 and TRBJ2-2; D call uncertain. Between the trimmed V and J ends, which lost 5 bases and 0 bases, there was a span of 13 bases. The CDR3 is 15 residues long. Germline loops: CDR1 SQVTM, CDR2 ANQGSEA. This chain's CDR3 is CSVPRTSANTGELFF. The CDR3 DNA reads TGCAGCGTTCCCCGGACCAGCGCGAACACCGGGGAGCTGTTTTTT.